These 9 T cell receptor beta chains originate from one sample sequenced in a study of spatial heterogeneity in lung cancer (dated by TCRdb to about 2019). To prepare the library, 5' RACE was applied. The sample was run on a NextSeq 500. Clones were called with MiXCR by TCRdb after fastp trimmed the public reads at Q25, and only in-frame beta chains were retained. Each entry is one CDR3 protein sequence, shown with its most common DNA and genes. For this sample there are about 41,000 distinct CDR3 sequences; over 9.5% appear just once. Under 20% of the sample belongs to the ten largest clones. The time point label corresponds to: blood at routine non-recurrence follow-up after resection. Sequencing was performed on PBMCs, taken at follow-up. The origin of the receptors is a female donor with early-stage non-small cell lung cancer.

This clonotype was recorded at least ten times. The chain is built from TRBV10-2 and TRBJ2-1; no clear D. Trimming took 1 base from V and 4 from J, leaving 8 bases between them. The CDR3 runs to 14 residues. Germline CDR1 WSHSY, CDR2 SAAADI. The DNA of the CDR3 is TGCGCCAGCAGTGAGTTGAGAGAGTACAATGAGCAGTTCTTC. As protein: CASSELREYNEQFF.

This clonotype was observed a handful of times. V and J are TRBV30 and TRBJ2-2; the D call may be TRBD1 or TRBD2 (5 bases each). The CDR3 extends over 13 amino acids. V was clipped by 0 bases and J by 7 bases, with 9 bases between them. Germline V lookup: CDR1 GTSNPN, CDR2 SVGIG (reference sequence). Here the CDR3 reads CAWSVQGVGELFF. CDR3 nucleotide sequence: TGTGCCTGGAGTGTGCAGGGAGTCGGGGAGCTGTTTTTT.

The sample holds a few counts of this clonotype. The chain carries TRBV5-1 and TRBJ2-7; no clear D. The germline gives CDR1 SGHRS, CDR2 YFSETQ. The CDR3 sequence is 12 residues long. V gave up 7 bases and J gave up 2 bases, with 10 bases separating them. The CDR3 DNA follows: TGCGCCAGCGGCCTGGACGCCTACGAGCAGTACTTC. Its protein is CASGLDAYEQYF. Variable domain in full (rest from reference TRBV5-1 and TRBJ2-7): KAGVTQTPRYLIKTRGQQVTLSCSPISGHRSVSWYQQTPGQGLQFLFEYFSETQRNKGNFPGRFSGRQFSNSRSEMNVSTLELGDSALYLCASGLDAYEQYFGPGTRLTVT.

The chain employs TRBV11-2 and TRBJ2-4; D unresolved. The V and J ends lost 1 base and 0 bases respectively, with 13 bases between them. The CDR3 loop spans 17 amino acids. Germline loops: CDR1 SGHAT, CDR2 FQNNGV. The CDR3, as DNA: TGTGCCAGCAGCTTAGTCCCCTTCCTACTAGCCAAAAACATTCAGTACTTC. It yields the protein CASSLVPFLLAKNIQYF.

This clonotype came up many times. The V call is TRBV19, the J call TRBJ2-3; a possible D gene is TRBD1 (5 bases). The germline V gene encodes CDR1 LNHDA and CDR2 SQIVND (reference sequence). Between the trimmed V and J ends, which lost 5 bases and 6 bases, there was a span of 15 bases. This CDR3 contains 14 residues. CDR3 amino acids: CASSGARVGDTQYF. The CDR3 DNA reads as TGTGCCAGTAGTGGGGCCAGGGTGGGGGATACGCAGTATTTT.

This clonotype was observed a few times. This chain uses TRBV6-6 with TRBJ2-5, with a tentative D call TRBD1 (5 bases). The V gene lost 8 bases and the J gene lost 4 bases, with 8 bases spanning the gap. Germline V CDR1 and CDR2: MNHNY, SVGAGI (reference sequence). The CDR3 sequence is 11 residues long. CDR3 in DNA: TGTGCCAGCGGAAGGGGAGAGACCCAGTACTTC. Translated: CASGRGETQYF.

This clonotype was detected only a few times. The chain couples TRBV20-1 to TRBJ2-7, with 8 bases that match TRBD1. The CDR3 loop spans 13 amino acids. The V segment lost 3 bases and the J segment 2 bases; nucleotides outside the gene matches: 3. Germline lookup yields CDR1 DFQATT and CDR2 SNEGSKA (reference sequence). The CDR3 loop reads CSARGQDPYEQYF. The CDR3 DNA sequence: TGCAGTGCTAGGGGACAGGACCCCTACGAGCAGTACTTC.

This CDR3 reads CAWTGSPNQPQHF. CDR3 coding DNA: TGTGCCTGGACTGGGTCGCCGAATCAGCCCCAGCATTTT. This chain joins TRBV30 and TRBJ1-5; D gene unclear. This CDR3 contains 13 residues. Trimming removed 4 bases at V and 4 bases at J, with 11 bases between. Germline CDR1 GTSNPN, CDR2 SVGIG (reference sequence).

In this sample, this clonotype turned up many times. This chain connects TRBV5-1 to TRBJ1-1, with D perhaps matching TRBD1 (5 bases). This CDR3 is 13 amino acids long. Deletions cut 3 bases from V and 10 bases from J, with 16 bases between. Germline loops: CDR1 SGHRS, CDR2 YFSETQ. The CDR3 nucleotides read TGCGCCAGCAGCTCCGACCCGGGGCTTGGAGCTTTCTTT. Its translation is CASSSDPGLGAFF.